This T cell receptor beta chain appears in the sequencing data of a study of shared clonotypes between healthy human individuals. Whole-study results and caveats: Only blood underwent sampling, and tissue repertoires likely differ.

The CDR3 length is 16 residues. V lost 2 bases, J lost 4 bases, and 12 bases lay in between. CDR1 is SGHAT and CDR2 is FQNNGV in the germline V gene. Points on this clone: Antigen unknown. The sample contains more than one DNA sequence encoding this CDR3.

Libraries were prepared by immunoSEQ multiplex PCR; TCRdb keeps only in-frame clonotypes and omits some of them. This table holds 2 million to 2.5 million clones, about 94% found once. This chain links TRBV11-2 with TRBJ2-6, with D possibly matching TRBD2 (6 bases). The sequence derives from a man aged 18 to 30 in good health. The sample was naive CD4+ T cells sorted from blood. The subset here: CD45RA+ positively selected. The CDR3 sequence is CASSLTGGSGANVLTF. CDR3 in DNA: TGTGCCAGCAGCTTAACCGGGGGATCAGGGGCCAACGTCCTGACTTTC. The whole variable domain, remainder taken from reference TRBV11-2 and TRBJ2-6, is EAGVAQSPRYKIIEKRQSVAFWCNPISGHATLYWYQQILGQGPKLLIQFQNNGVVDDSQLPKDRFSAERLKGVDSTLKIQPAKLEDSAVYLCASSLTGGSGANVLTFGAGSRLTVL.